What follows are 26 T cell receptor beta chains derived from one specimen sequenced in a study of T-cell reconstitution after alpha-beta-depleted transplantation in children. The TCRbeta library was prepared with unique molecular identifiers. TCRdb processed the PCR reads anew with MiXCR; each CDR3 protein has one entry. The table has 170,000 or so distinct CDR3 sequences, about 6.8% seen once. This specimen was PBMCs from the stem cell graft donor, taken from the stem cell graft. The receptors come from a human donor who donated a stem cell graft to a child with Wiskott-Aldrich syndrome.

This chain uses TRBV25-1 with TRBJ1-6, with TRBD1 identical over 8 bases. CDR1 and CDR2 from the germline V gene are MGHDK and SYGVNS. The CDR3 loop spans 15 amino acids. V was pared by 4 bases and J by 9 bases, with 8 bases of the junction left unmatched. CDR3 region: CASSVGDRRTSPLHF. As DNA, the CDR3 is TGTGCCAGCAGTGTAGGGGACAGGCGTACTTCACCCCTCCACTTT.

This clonotype was seen at least ten times. The chain is built from TRBV30 and TRBJ2-7; D is ambiguous. Trimming left V 2 bases short and J 5 bases short, with 7 bases between. CDR1 and CDR2 from the germline V gene are GTSNPN and SVGIG (reference sequence). The CDR3 contains 11 residues. The CDR3 DNA follows: TGTGCCTGGAGTCCATCCCACGAGCAGTACTTC. The encoded protein is CAWSPSHEQYF.

This clonotype was counted many times. V usage is TRBV28 and J usage is TRBJ2-6; 8 bases line up with TRBD1. Germline CDR1 MDHEN, CDR2 SYDVKM. The CDR3 covers 16 residues. Trimming removed 4 bases from V and 0 bases from J; junction bases left unmatched: 2. The CDR3: CASSSQGASGANVLTF. CDR3 DNA sequence: TGTGCCAGCAGTTCCCAGGGGGCCTCTGGGGCCAACGTCCTGACTTTC. The variable domain in full, completed from reference TRBV28 and TRBJ2-6, reads DVKVTQSSRYLVKRTGEKVFLECVQDMDHENMFWYRQDPGLGLRLIYFSYDVKMKEKGDIPEGYSVSREKKERFSLILESASTNQTSMYLCASSSQGASGANVLTFGAGSRLTVL.

Many counts were recorded for this clonotype. This chain connects TRBV20-1 to TRBJ1-1; no clear D gene. The CDR3 runs 17 residues. V lost 6 bases, J lost 2 bases, and 25 bases lay in between. The germline CDR1 and CDR2 sequences are DFQATT and SNEGSKA (reference sequence). This CDR3 is CSATGPQLGRRNTEAFF. CDR3 coding DNA: TGCAGTGCCACCGGCCCACAGCTTGGGCGACGAAACACTGAAGCTTTCTTT.

This clonotype was seen at least ten times. The CDR3 nucleotides read TGCAGTGCTCAACAGGGTAACGAGCAGTACTTC. It translates to CSAQQGNEQYF. V is TRBV20-1 and J is TRBJ2-7, with D maybe TRBD1 (6 bases). V was pared by 5 bases and J by 5 bases, with 10 bases between. Germline CDR1 reads DFQATT; CDR2 reads SNEGSKA (reference sequence). This CDR3 is 11 amino acids long.

This clonotype was found many times. The chain joins TRBV27 to TRBJ2-7; the D is unclear. The germline CDR1 and CDR2 sequences are MNHEY and SMNVEV (reference sequence). The CDR3 contains 12 residues. V lost 5 bases and J lost 4, with 9 bases in between. The chain's CDR3 is CASSRSPYEQYF. The CDR3 nucleotides are TGTGCCAGCAGTCGGTCCCCTTACGAGCAGTACTTC.

The CDR3 DNA reads as TGTGCCAGCAGTACCGGGACAACCGGAACTGGGGCCAACGTCCTGACTTTC. This gives the protein CASSTGTTGTGANVLTF. V usage is TRBV12-3 or TRBV12-4 and J usage is TRBJ2-6; TRBD1 is a possible D gene (6 bases). Trimming took 5 bases from V and 2 from J, leaving 16 bases between them. The CDR3 totals 17 residues.

There are many counts of this clonotype. The rearrangement uses TRBV5-6 and TRBJ2-7; 9 nucleotides line up with TRBD1. The CDR3 length is 15 residues. CDR1 is SGHDT, CDR2 YYEEEE, per germline. J gave up 3 bases and V 7 bases, and 11 bases lay outside the gene matches. CDR3 in DNA: TGTGCCAGCGCACTCCGGACAGGGGTATTCTACGAGCAGTACTTC. Translating gives CASALRTGVFYEQYF.

This clonotype has at least ten counts. The gene calls are TRBV5-1 and TRBJ2-7, with D perhaps TRBD1 or TRBD2 (5 bases each). The CDR3 has 14 amino acids. Deletions cut 4 bases from V and 6 bases from J, with 17 bases between. From germline, CDR1 is SGHRS and CDR2 YFSETQ. For the CDR3, the DNA is TGCGCCAGCAGCCCAAAAGGTGGGGGAGCCGAGCAGTACTTC. It encodes CASSPKGGGAEQYF.

This clonotype was seen many times. The CDR3 ends on some other residue instead of the conserved phenylalanine or tryptophan, so this is likely a read error. Because the CDR3's place on the DNA is in doubt, the DNA is left out and the CDR3 is given as listed by TCRdb. The chain uses TRBV5-1 and TRBJ1-6. Germline V CDR1 and CDR2: SGHRS, YFSETQ. The CDR3 length is 14 residues, termini included. CDR3 residues: CASSLAPNTGQAAL.

This clonotype appeared many times. This chain joins TRBV12-3 or TRBV12-4 and TRBJ1-5, with 8 bases lining up with TRBD1. Trimming took 4 bases from V and 3 from J; bases not matched to a gene: 5. CDR3 length: 15 residues. The CDR3 reads CASSSMTGDNQPQHF. In DNA form, the CDR3 reads TGTGCCAGCAGTTCGATGACAGGGGACAATCAGCCCCAGCATTTT.

This clonotype occurred a few times. The V and J genes are TRBV27 and TRBJ2-5, with D perhaps given as TRBD1 or TRBD2 (7 bases each). The ends were cut back, 7 bases at V and 1 base at J, with 22 bases in the middle. Germline CDR1 and CDR2: MNHEY and SMNVEV (reference sequence). CDR3 length: 17 residues. Written as DNA, the CDR3 is TGTGCCAGCACCTCATCCAGGGGGAGGGCCGCCCAAGAGACCCAGTACTTC. This gives the protein CASTSSRGRAAQETQYF.

The table lists this clonotype with many counts. The gene calls are TRBV5-1 and TRBJ1-5; tentative D call: TRBD1 (6 bases). V lost 2 bases to trimming and J lost 0 bases, with 6 bases between them. The CDR3 runs 14 residues. Germline V CDR1 and CDR2: SGHRS, YFSETQ. CDR3 coding DNA: TGCGCCAGCAGCTTACAGGGTAGCAATCAGCCCCAGCATTTT. This translates into CASSLQGSNQPQHF.

The chain joins TRBV7-9 to TRBJ2-3; D may correspond to TRBD1 or TRBD2 (6 bases each). The CDR3 is 13 amino acids. Per the germline V gene, CDR1 is SEHNR and CDR2 is FQNEAQ (reference sequence). Trimming removed 5 bases from V and 4 bases from J, with 10 bases in between. The CDR3 DNA follows: TGTGCCAGCAGCACCCGGGGGCCAGATACGCAGTATTTT. It codes for CASSTRGPDTQYF.

Many counts were recorded for this clonotype. The rearrangement uses TRBV5-6 and TRBJ2-7; D unresolved. The length of the CDR3 is 12 residues. V dropped 0 bases and J dropped 0 bases, with 1 base sitting between them. The germline CDR1 and CDR2 sequences are SGHDT and YYEEEE. The CDR3 loop is CASSLVSYEQYF. Written as DNA, the CDR3 is TGTGCCAGCAGCTTGGTCTCCTACGAGCAGTACTTC.

This clonotype was seen many times. The V call is TRBV12-3 or TRBV12-4, the J call TRBJ2-1; 11 bases are a match to TRBD2. The V gene end was trimmed by 6 bases and the J gene end by 7 bases; junction bases not matched to a gene: 11. The CDR3 loop spans 16 amino acids. The DNA for the CDR3 is TGTGCCAGCAGCCGACCGGGACTAGCGGTACTTAATGAGCAGTTCTTC. The encoded protein is CASSRPGLAVLNEQFF.

The chain couples TRBV7-2 to TRBJ1-5; unclear D gene. This CDR3 contains 15 residues. Per germline, CDR1 SGHTA and CDR2 FQGNSA. The germline V and J ends were trimmed by 1 base and 5 bases, with 12 bases remaining between them. The CDR3 here is CASSLGALRDQPQHF. The CDR3 DNA reads TGTGCCAGCAGCTTAGGGGCGCTCCGTGATCAGCCCCAGCATTTT. The whole variable domain, remainder taken from reference TRBV7-2 and TRBJ1-5, is GAGVSQSPSNKVTEKGKDVELRCDPISGHTALYWYRQSLGQGLEFLIYFQGNSAPDKSGLPSDRFSAERTGGSVSTLTIQRTQQEDSAVYLCASSLGALRDQPQHFGDGTRLSIL.

J is TRBJ2-7 and V is TRBV28; 9 bases are shared with TRBD1. Germline CDR1 is MDHEN and CDR2 is SYDVKM. The CDR3 is 15 amino acids. V shed 3 bases, J shed 6 bases, and the junction held 9 bases outside the gene matches. The CDR3 DNA sequence: TGTGCCAGCAGTTTGTTCGTACAGGGGGCGAGCGAGCAGTACTTC. This sequence encodes CASSLFVQGASEQYF.

At least ten counts were recorded for this clonotype. The chain has TRBV29-1 and TRBJ2-5; D possibly matches TRBD1 or TRBD2 (5 bases each). Trimming took 5 bases from V and 4 from J, leaving 17 bases between them. The CDR3 covers 14 residues. Germline CDR1 and CDR2: SQVTM and ANQGSEA. CDR3 residues: CSVQRGGSAETQYF. Written as DNA, the CDR3 is TGCAGCGTTCAGAGGGGCGGCTCGGCAGAGACCCAGTACTTC.

This clonotype appeared a few times. This rearrangement joins TRBV29-1 to TRBJ2-7; no definite D call. The V gene's germline CDR1 is SQVTM and CDR2 ANQGSEA. Trimming shortened V by 5 bases and J by 3 bases, and 11 bases separated the two germline ends. This CDR3 region has 12 residues. CDR3 residues: CSVRAGVYEQYF. The CDR3 coding sequence is TGCAGCGTTCGGGCAGGCGTCTACGAGCAGTACTTC.

The table lists this clonotype with many counts. This sequence joins TRBV5-1 and TRBJ2-1; 7 nucleotides align to TRBD2. With 3 bases clipped from V and 9 bases from J, the junction kept 6 bases outside the gene matches. This CDR3 region has 13 residues. The germline V gene encodes CDR1 SGHRS and CDR2 YFSETQ. The CDR3 protein is CASSSPGLIEQFF. The DNA for the CDR3 is TGCGCCAGCAGCTCTCCGGGACTAATTGAGCAGTTCTTC.

This clonotype was observed many times. The chain joins TRBV6-1 to TRBJ1-6, with D hard to call. With 4 bases removed from V and 2 bases from J, the gap between germline ends came to 9 bases. This CDR3 spans 15 amino acids. The V gene's germline CDR1 is MNHNS and CDR2 SASEGT. The CDR3 DNA reads as TGTGCCAGCAGTGTCACTAACGCCTATAATTCACCCCTCCACTTT. Translating gives CASSVTNAYNSPLHF.

This clonotype was counted between two and nine times. The CDR3 DNA sequence: TGTGCCAGCAGCTCCAATACAGGGGAGCAGTACTTC. Amino acid sequence: CASSSNTGEQYF. The chain employs TRBV13 and TRBJ2-7, with D perhaps TRBD1 (6 bases). V shed 4 bases and J shed 7 bases, with 11 bases lying between them. The CDR3 runs to 12 residues. Germline V lookup: CDR1 PRHDT, CDR2 FYEKMQ (reference sequence).

The sample holds many counts of this clonotype. V is TRBV3-1 and J is TRBJ2-5, with 7 bases matching TRBD2. This CDR3 has 15 amino acids. The junction had 10 bases not matched to a gene; V was cut back by 4 bases and J by 5 bases. The V gene's germline CDR1 is LGHDT and CDR2 YNNKEL (reference sequence). The CDR3 bases are TGTGCCAGCAGCCCTCCCGCAGCGGGATTGGAGACCCAGTACTTC. Residues: CASSPPAAGLETQYF.

This clonotype was seen ten or more times. This sequence joins TRBV20-1 and TRBJ2-7, with 8 bases matching TRBD2. Trimming removed 3 bases from V and 4 bases from J; junction bases left unmatched: 8. The CDR3 runs 14 residues. Germline assignment: CDR1 DFQATT and CDR2 SNEGSKA (reference sequence). The CDR3 DNA sequence: TGCAGTGCTAGTCATGCAGCGGGAGTTTACGAGCAGTACTTC. Amino acids: CSASHAAGVYEQYF.

This clonotype showed up many times. The rearrangement links TRBV6-1 to TRBJ2-7; TRBD2 aligns across 9 bases. V lost 6 bases to trimming and J lost 4 bases; unmatched junction nucleotides: 7. The CDR3 covers 14 residues. CDR1 is MNHNS, CDR2 SASEGT, per germline. CDR3 nucleotides: TGTGCCAGCAGACCGGGACTAGCTACGTACGAGCAGTACTTC. Translation gives CASRPGLATYEQYF.